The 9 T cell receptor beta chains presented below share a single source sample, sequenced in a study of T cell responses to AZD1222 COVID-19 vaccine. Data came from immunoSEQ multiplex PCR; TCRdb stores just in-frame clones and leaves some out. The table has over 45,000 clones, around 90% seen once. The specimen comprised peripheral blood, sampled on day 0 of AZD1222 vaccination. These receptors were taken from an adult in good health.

The CDR3 coding sequence is TGTGCCAGCAGTTCGGGTCAGCGAACCCTTAACTATGGCTACACCTTC. This encodes CASSSGQRTLNYGYTF. This chain joins TRBV7-8 and TRBJ1-2; no definite D call. The V gene's germline CDR1 is SGHVS and CDR2 FQNEAQ. Between the trimmed V and J ends, which lost 6 bases and 1 base, there was a span of 18 bases. The CDR3 loop spans 16 amino acids.

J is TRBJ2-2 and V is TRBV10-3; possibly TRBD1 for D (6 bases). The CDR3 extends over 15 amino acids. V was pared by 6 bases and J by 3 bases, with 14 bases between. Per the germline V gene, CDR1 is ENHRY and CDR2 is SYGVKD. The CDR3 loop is CAISHREKDTGELFF. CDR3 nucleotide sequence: TGTGCCATCAGCCACAGGGAGAAGGACACCGGGGAGCTGTTTTTT.

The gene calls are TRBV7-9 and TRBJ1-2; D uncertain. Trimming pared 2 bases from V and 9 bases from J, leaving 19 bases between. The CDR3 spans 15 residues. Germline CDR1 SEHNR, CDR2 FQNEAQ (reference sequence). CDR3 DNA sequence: TGTGCCAGCAGCTTATTGGTGGACGCCGGTAATAGCTACACCTTC. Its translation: CASSLLVDAGNSYTF.

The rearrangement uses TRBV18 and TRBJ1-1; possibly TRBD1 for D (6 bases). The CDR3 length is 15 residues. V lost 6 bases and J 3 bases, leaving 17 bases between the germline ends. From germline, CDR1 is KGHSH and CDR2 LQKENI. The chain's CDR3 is CASSRSAGADTEAFF. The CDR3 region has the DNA TGTGCCAGCTCCCGATCAGCAGGGGCCGACACTGAAGCTTTCTTT.

Here the CDR3 DNA reads TGTGCCAGCAGCAGGACGGGAGAAAATTCACCCCTCCACTTT. It translates to CASSRTGENSPLHF. The chain employs TRBV6-5 and TRBJ1-6, with no clear D. The CDR3 length is 14 residues. Germline CDR1 reads MNHEY; CDR2 reads SVGAGI. With 6 bases removed from V and 7 bases from J, the gap between germline ends came to 13 bases.

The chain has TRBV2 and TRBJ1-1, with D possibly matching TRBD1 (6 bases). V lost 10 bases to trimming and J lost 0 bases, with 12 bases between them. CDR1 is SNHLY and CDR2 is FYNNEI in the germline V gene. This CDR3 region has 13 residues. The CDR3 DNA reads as TGTGCCACCATGGGGGCCATGAACACTGAAGCTTTCTTT. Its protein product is CATMGAMNTEAFF.

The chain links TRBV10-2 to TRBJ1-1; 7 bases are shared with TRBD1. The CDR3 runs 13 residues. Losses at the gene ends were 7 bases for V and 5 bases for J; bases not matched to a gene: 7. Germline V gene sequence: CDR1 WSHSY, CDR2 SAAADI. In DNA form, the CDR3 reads TGCGCCAGCACCCCTCAGGGGGGGACTGAAGCTTTCTTT. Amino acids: CASTPQGGTEAFF.

DNA of the CDR3: TGTGCCAGCAGTCGGAGCGGGGGCGAAAACATTCAGTACTTC. This translates into CASSRSGGENIQYF. The chain joins TRBV6-2 or TRBV6-3 to TRBJ2-4; 8 bases are shared with TRBD2. J was trimmed by 5 bases and V by 5 bases; bases with no gene match: 5. There are 14 residues in the CDR3. The germline gives CDR1 MNHEY, CDR2 SVGEGT.

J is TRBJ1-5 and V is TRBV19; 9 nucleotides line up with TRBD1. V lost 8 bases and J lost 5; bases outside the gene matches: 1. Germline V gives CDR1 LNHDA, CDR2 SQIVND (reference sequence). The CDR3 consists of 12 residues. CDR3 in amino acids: CASRQGDQPQHF. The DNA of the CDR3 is TGTGCCAGTCGACAGGGGGATCAGCCCCAGCATTTT.